The sequence of this T cell receptor beta chain was determined in a study of T cells after posttransplantation cyclophosphamide. The germline gives CDR1 SGHRS, CDR2 YFSETQ. The V end lost 3 bases, the J end lost 2 bases, and 12 bases lay between the germline ends. This CDR3 has 14 residues. A marrow graft followed busulfan-fludarabine conditioning, with cyclophosphamide on days +3 and +4. Sequencing was performed with immunoSEQ multiplex PCR; in TCRdb, only in-frame clones are kept and a portion is missing. The sample lists a few hundred clones, roughly 50% occurring once. The chain combines TRBV5-1 with TRBJ2-7; D unclear. The input for sequencing was CD8+ T cells sorted from blood, taken approximately 220 days after allogeneic stem cell transplant with posttransplant cyclophosphamide. The receptor comes from a female patient between 55 and 75 years old who received an allogeneic stem cell transplant from an unrelated donor, was CMV-positive, and had acute GVHD only. Some of the T cells might come from the graft donor. The CDR3 coding sequence is TGCGCCAGCAGCTACGGATCAGGAACCTACGAGCAGTACTTC. It codes for CASSYGSGTYEQYF.